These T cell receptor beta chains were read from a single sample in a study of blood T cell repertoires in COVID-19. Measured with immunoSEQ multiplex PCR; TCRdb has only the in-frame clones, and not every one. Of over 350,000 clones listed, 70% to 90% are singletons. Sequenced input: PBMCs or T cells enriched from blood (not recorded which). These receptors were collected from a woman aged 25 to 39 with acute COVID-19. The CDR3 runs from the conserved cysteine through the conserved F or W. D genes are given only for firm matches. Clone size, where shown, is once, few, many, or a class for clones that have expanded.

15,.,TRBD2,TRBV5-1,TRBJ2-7,CASSLVQRGGAEQYF,TGCGCCAGCAGCTTGGTTCAGCGGGGGGGCGCCGAGCAGTACTTC
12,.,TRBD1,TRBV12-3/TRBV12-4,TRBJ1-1,CASSLSTGRAFF,TGTGCCAGCAGTTTATCGACAGGGCGCGCTTTCTTT
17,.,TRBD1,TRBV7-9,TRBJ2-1,CASSPQGAGPYRDEQFF,TGTGCCAGCAGCCCGCAGGGGGCAGGACCCTACCGGGATGAGCAGTTCTTC
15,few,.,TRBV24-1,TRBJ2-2,CATSDFRALAGELFF,TGTGCCACCAGTGATTTCAGGGCCCTCGCCGGGGAGCTGTTTTTT
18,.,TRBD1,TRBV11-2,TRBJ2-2,CASSRPPGQGFRTGELFF,TGTGCCAGCAGCCGGCCGCCGGGACAGGGATTTCGCACCGGGGAGCTGTTTTTT
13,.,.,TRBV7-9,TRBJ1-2,CASSLSPWRGYTF,TGTGCCAGCAGCTTAAGCCCTTGGAGGGGCTACACCTTC
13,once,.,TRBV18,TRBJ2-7,CASSPLEAGEQYF,TGTGCCAGCTCACCCTTAGAAGCGGGCGAGCAGTACTTC
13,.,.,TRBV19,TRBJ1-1,CASSISGNTEAFF,TGTGCCAGTAGTATTTCAGGGAACACTGAAGCTTTCTTT
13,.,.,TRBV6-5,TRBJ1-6,CASKYSGNSPLHF,TGTGCCAGCAAGTACAGTGGGAATTCACCCCTCCACTTT
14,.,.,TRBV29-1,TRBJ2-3,CSVEIGDSTDTQYF,TGCAGCGTTGAGATAGGGGATAGCACAGATACGCAGTATTTT
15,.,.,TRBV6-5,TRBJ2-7,CASSTITLDRGEQYF,TGTGCCAGCAGTACGATTACCTTAGACCGGGGCGAGCAGTACTTC
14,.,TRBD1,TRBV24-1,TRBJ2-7,CATSAAKGASEQYF,TGTGCCACCAGTGCTGCTAAGGGGGCATCTGAGCAGTACTTC
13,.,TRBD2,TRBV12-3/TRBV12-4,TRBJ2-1,CASSLILAGGPLF,TGTGCCAGCAGTTTGATTCTAGCGGGGGGGCCTCTCTTC
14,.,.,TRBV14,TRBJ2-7,CASSQWGGAYEQYF,TGTGCCAGCAGCCAGTGGGGCGGAGCCTACGAGCAGTACTTC
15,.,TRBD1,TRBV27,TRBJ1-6,CASSLSGTVSSPLHF,TGTGCCAGCAGCCTTTCCGGGACAGTGAGTTCACCCCTCCACTTT
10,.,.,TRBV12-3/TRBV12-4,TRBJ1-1,CAPSLTEAFF,TGTGCCCCAAGCCTAACTGAAGCTTTCTTT
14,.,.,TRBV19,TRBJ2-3,CASSIVADTDTQYF,TGTGCCAGTAGTATCGTAGCGGACACAGATACGCAGTATTTT
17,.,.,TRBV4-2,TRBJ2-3,CASSQGPGQAVPDTQYF,TGTGCCAGCAGCCAAGGGCCGGGACAAGCGGTCCCAGATACGCAGTATTTT
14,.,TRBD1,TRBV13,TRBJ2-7,CASSPGQGRYEQYF,TGTGCCAGCAGCCCGGGACAGGGGCGCTACGAGCAGTACTTC
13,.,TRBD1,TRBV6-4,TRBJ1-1,CASSPRDRGRAFF,TGTGCCAGCAGCCCGAGGGACAGGGGACGTGCTTTCTTT
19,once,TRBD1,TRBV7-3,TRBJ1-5,CASSLRTGDSANSNQPQHF,TGTGCCAGCAGCTTAAGGACAGGGGACAGTGCGAATAGCAATCAGCCCCAGCATTTT
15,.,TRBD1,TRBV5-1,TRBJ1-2,CASSLATGALDGYTF,TGCGCCAGCAGCTTGGCCACAGGGGCCCTTGATGGCTACACCTTC
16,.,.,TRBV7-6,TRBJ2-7,CASSPGGGGVGYEQYF,TGTGCCAGCAGCCCCGGCGGTGGAGGGGTAGGCTACGAGCAGTACTTC
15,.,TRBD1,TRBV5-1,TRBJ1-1,CASRPGTGGLAEAFF,TGCGCCAGCCGTCCCGGGACAGGGGGCCTAGCTGAAGCTTTCTTT
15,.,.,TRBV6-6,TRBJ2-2,CASTNSYAAAGELFF,TGTGCCAGCACCAACTCGTACGCGGCCGCGGGGGAGCTGTTTTTT
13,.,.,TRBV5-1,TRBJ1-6,CASSLTDNSPLHF,TGCGCCAGCAGCTTAACAGATAATTCACCCCTCCACTTT
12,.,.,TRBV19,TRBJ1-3,CASSALRNTIYF,TGTGCCAGTAGTGCGTTGCGGAACACCATATATTTT
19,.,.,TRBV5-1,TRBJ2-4,CASSLWSLVRQGEENIQYF,TGCGCCAGCAGCTTGTGGTCTCTCGTGCGGCAGGGCGAAGAAAACATTCAGTACTTC
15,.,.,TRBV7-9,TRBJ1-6,CASSLAGGVNSPLHF,TGTGCCAGCAGCTTAGCCGGGGGGGTCAATTCACCCCTCCACTTT
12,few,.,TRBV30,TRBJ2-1,CAWSHTRGEQFF,TGTGCCTGGAGTCACACAAGGGGAGAGCAGTTCTTC
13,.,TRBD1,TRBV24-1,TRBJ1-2,CATRDRTGYGYTF,TGTGCCACCAGGGACAGGACTGGCTATGGCTACACCTTC
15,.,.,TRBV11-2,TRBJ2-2,CASSPWRGLTGELFF,TGTGCCAGCAGCCCATGGCGGGGACTCACCGGGGAGCTGTTTTTT
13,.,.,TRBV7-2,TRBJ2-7,CASSLPGAGEQYF,TGTGCCAGCAGCCTTCCAGGGGCCGGCGAGCAGTACTTC
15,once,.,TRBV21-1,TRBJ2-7,CASSKGLAVTYEQYF,TGTGCCAGCAGCAAAGGCCTAGCGGTTACCTACGAGCAGTACTTC
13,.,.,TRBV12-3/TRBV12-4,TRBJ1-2,CASSFEKTSGYTF,TGTGCCAGCAGCTTCGAGAAGACTAGCGGCTACACCTTC
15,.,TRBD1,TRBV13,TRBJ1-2,CASSTHPTGGHGYTF,TGTGCCAGCAGCACCCATCCAACAGGGGGTCATGGCTACACCTTC